The source of this T cell receptor (beta chain) is a study of blood T cell repertoires in COVID-19. Overall study context: The samples span acute and convalescent COVID-19 from the United States, Italy and Spain. Sources were T cells, B-cell-depleted T cells, or PBMCs; the material itself was cDNA or gDNA.

In the original analysis: Reference gene primers were amplified, and this amplification served to estimate nucleated cell counts. This table comes from immunoSEQ multiplex PCR, and its TCRdb copy is limited to in-frame clones, with some not included. V and J calls and clone size are those listed in that table; D and trimming were worked out from the DNA. The table has 100,000 to 150,000 clones, about 80% seen once. CDR1 is KGHSH and CDR2 is LQKENI in the germline V gene. The ends were cut back, 5 bases at V and 8 bases at J, with 13 bases in the middle. The CDR3 sequence is 13 residues long. The TCR was taken from a woman aged 45-65 years with acute or convalescent COVID-19. The sequencing sample was made of peripheral blood. The chain combines TRBV18 with TRBJ2-1, with D possibly matching TRBD2 (5 bases). CDR3 bases: TGTGCCAGCTCAGTCTCGGACTCTTATGAGCAGTTCTTC. Translation gives CASSVSDSYEQFF.